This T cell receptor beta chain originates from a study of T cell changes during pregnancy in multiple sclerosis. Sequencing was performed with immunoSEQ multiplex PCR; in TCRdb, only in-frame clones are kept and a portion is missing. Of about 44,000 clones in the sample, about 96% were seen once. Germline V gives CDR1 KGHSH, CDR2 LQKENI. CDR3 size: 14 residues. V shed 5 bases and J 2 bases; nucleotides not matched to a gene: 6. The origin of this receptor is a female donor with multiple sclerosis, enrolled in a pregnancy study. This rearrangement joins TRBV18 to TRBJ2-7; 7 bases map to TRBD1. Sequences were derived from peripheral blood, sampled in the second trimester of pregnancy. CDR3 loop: CASSATGQAYEQYF. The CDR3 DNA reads TGTGCCAGCTCAGCTACTGGACAGGCCTACGAGCAGTACTTC.